This is a list of T cell receptor beta chains from one sample in a study of blood T cell repertoires in COVID-19. The assay was immunoSEQ multiplex PCR, and TCRdb's table has in-frame clones only and misses some. This sample yields 90,000 to 100,000 clones, of which approximately 80% are seen a single time; roughly a tenth belongs to the top ten. The sequenced material came from peripheral blood. These receptors came from a man between 65 and 80 years old with acute or convalescent COVID-19. CDR3s include the opening cysteine and the closing phenylalanine or tryptophan. D genes are given only for firm matches. The listing skips clone size in some rows; elsewhere it reads once, few, many or a size class.

>TRBJ1-2|TRBD1|few|TRBV28
CASSPGDSPTLNYGYTF
TGTGCCAGCAGCCCAGGGGACAGTCCAACTCTTAACTATGGCTACACCTTC
>TRBJ2-7|TRBD1|-|TRBV6-5
CASSRAQGSSYEQYF
TGTGCCAGCAGTCGCGCACAGGGGAGCTCCTACGAGCAGTACTTC
>TRBJ2-2|-|-|TRBV27
CATQGHQKGGELFF
TGTGCCACCCAGGGACACCAAAAGGGCGGGGAGCTGTTTTTT
>TRBJ2-4|-|-|TRBV2
CASSEVLAGVAKNIQYF
TGTGCCAGCAGTGAAGTTTTGGCAGGGGTAGCCAAAAACATTCAGTACTTC
>TRBJ1-2|TRBD1|-|TRBV6-4
CASRLRDRGSYGYTF
TGTGCCAGCAGGCTCCGGGACAGGGGAAGCTATGGCTACACCTTC
>TRBJ1-6|-|few|TRBV6-2/TRBV6-3
CASSYSSLSFYNSPLHF
TGTGCCAGCAGTTACAGCTCGTTATCCTTCTATAATTCACCCCTCCACTTT
>TRBJ1-6|TRBD1|once|TRBV11-2
CASSFRGRSMALISPLHF
TGTGCCAGCAGCTTCAGGGGGCGGTCGATGGCTTTGATTTCACCCCTCCACTTT
>TRBJ2-5|-|-|TRBV9
CASSPGLMWETQYF
TGTGCCAGCAGCCCTGGCCTTATGTGGGAGACCCAGTACTTC
>TRBJ1-2|-|-|TRBV11-1
CASSLGGSYGYTF
TGTGCCAGCAGTCTCGGAGGGTCCTATGGCTACACCTTC
>TRBJ2-2|-|-|TRBV11-1
CASSLLNTGELFF
TGTGCCAGCAGCTTATTAAACACCGGGGAGCTGTTTTTT
>TRBJ1-5|-|-|TRBV10-3
CAIRGLEGQPQHF
TGTGCCATCAGAGGGCTGGAGGGCCAGCCCCAGCATTTT
>TRBJ1-1|-|-|TRBV12-3/TRBV12-4
CASSLIVSAEAFF
TGTGCCAGCAGTTTAATTGTGTCCGCTGAAGCTTTCTTT
>TRBJ2-7|-|-|TRBV6-6
CASGTGSYEQYF
TGTGCCTCGGGTACGGGGTCCTACGAGCAGTACTTC
>TRBJ2-1|TRBD2|-|TRBV7-9
CASRPGLKSDEQFF
TGTGCCAGCAGACCGGGACTAAAAAGCGATGAGCAGTTCTTC
>TRBJ2-3|TRBD2|-|TRBV27
CASSLSGTSKSTQYF
TGTGCCAGCAGTTTATCTGGGACTAGTAAGTCGACGCAGTATTTT
>TRBJ2-7|TRBD1|-|TRBV6-6
CASSRDRATGEQYF
TGTGCCAGCAGCAGGGACAGGGCTACTGGCGAGCAGTACTTC
>TRBJ1-5|-|many|TRBV6-4
CASSPGEGQPQHF
TGTGCCAGCAGCCCCGGGGAGGGTCAGCCCCAGCATTTT
>TRBJ2-3|TRBD2|-|TRBV5-3
CARSLVTSGGPGGDTQYF
TGTGCCAGAAGCTTGGTGACTAGCGGGGGGCCAGGGGGAGATACGCAGTATTTT
>TRBJ2-3|-|-|TRBV5-1
CASSQAILGDTQYF
TGCGCCAGCAGCCAAGCGATATTGGGAGATACGCAGTATTTT
>TRBJ2-7|-|-|TRBV24-1
CATSAGSYEQYF
TGTGCCACCAGCGCAGGATCCTACGAGCAGTACTTC
>TRBJ2-7|TRBD2|-|TRBV5-1
CASSLTSGNSYEQYF
TGCGCCAGCAGTTTGACTAGCGGAAATAGCTACGAGCAGTACTTC
>TRBJ1-6|-|once|TRBV25-1
CASSEGLSNSPLHF
TGTGCCAGCAGTGAAGGGCTTTCAAATTCACCCCTCCACTTT
>TRBJ2-2|-|once|TRBV4-1
CASMGAKAGELFF
TGCGCCAGCATGGGGGCGAAAGCCGGGGAGCTGTTTTTT
>TRBJ1-5|-|-|TRBV27
CASSYREGGNQPQHF
TGTGCCAGCAGTTACAGGGAGGGAGGCAATCAGCCCCAGCATTTT
>TRBJ2-1|-|-|TRBV30
CAWREGQSHYNEQFF
TGTGCCTGGAGGGAAGGACAGAGCCATTACAATGAGCAGTTCTTC